Each of the 19 T cell receptor beta chains below was sequenced from the same sample in a study of cytotoxic CD8 clonotypes in ibrutinib-treated CLL. Measured with immunoSEQ multiplex PCR; TCRdb has only the in-frame clones, and not every one. The sample lists some 65,000 clones; around three fifths were seen once. The material sequenced was PBMCs, taken after 12 months of ibrutinib treatment. All receptors derive from a human donor with chronic lymphocytic leukemia.

This clone appeared a single time. This chain uses TRBV13 with TRBJ1-3, with D unresolved. This CDR3 spans 15 amino acids. Germline CDR1 and CDR2: PRHDT and FYEKMQ (reference sequence). V was pared by 0 bases and J by 2 bases, with 8 bases between. The CDR3 DNA reads as TGTGCCAGCAGCTTAGGGGGCAGACCTGGAAACACCATATATTTT. Encoded protein: CASSLGGRPGNTIYF.

Many counts were recorded for this clone. The chain employs TRBV2 and TRBJ2-7; D is possibly TRBD2 (5 bases). The CDR3 spans 14 residues. The ends were cut back, 6 bases at V and 2 bases at J, with 14 bases in the middle. Germline CDR1 and CDR2: SNHLY and FYNNEI. CDR3 residues: CASRKGSTAYEQYV. The CDR3 DNA sequence: TGTGCCAGCAGAAAAGGGAGTACGGCCTACGAGCAGTACGTC.

V and J are TRBV5-4 and TRBJ2-1; TRBD2 agrees at 10 bases. This CDR3 contains 16 residues. J lost 4 bases, V lost 0 bases, and 4 bases had no gene match. Germline V gene sequence: CDR1 SGHNT, CDR2 YYREEE (reference sequence). In nucleotides, the CDR3 is TGTGCCAGCAGCTTGGCTCCGGGACTAGCGTACAATGAGCAGTTCTTC. This sequence encodes CASSLAPGLAYNEQFF.

V gene TRBV2 combines with J gene TRBJ2-3, with TRBD2 matching over 8 bases. V dropped 3 bases and J dropped 3; count of bases not matched to a gene: 5. The CDR3 contains 15 residues. Germline values: CDR1 SNHLY, CDR2 FYNNEI. CDR3: CASSDLAGGTDTQYF. Written as DNA, the CDR3 is TGTGCCAGCAGTGATTTGGCGGGGGGAACAGATACGCAGTATTTT. Based on the CDR3 plus reference TRBV2 and TRBJ2-3, the full variable domain is EPEVTQTPSHQVTQMGQEVILRCVPISNHLYFYWYRQILGQKVEFLVSFYNNEISEKSEIFDDQFSVERPDGSNFTLKIRSTKLEDSAMYFCASSDLAGGTDTQYFGPGTRLTVL.

The V and J genes are TRBV27 and TRBJ2-4; D might be TRBD1 or TRBD2, each matching 5 bases. Germline CDR1 is MNHEY and CDR2 is SMNVEV (reference sequence). The CDR3 is 14 residues long. V lost 5 bases and J 8 bases, leaving 16 bases between the germline ends. The CDR3 spells CASSDWDREDIQYF. DNA of the CDR3: TGTGCCAGCAGTGACTGGGACCGAGAGGACATTCAGTACTTC.

This clone turned up a few times. This chain connects TRBV5-1 to TRBJ2-2, with 7 bases identical to TRBD1. V gave up 3 bases and J gave up 6 bases; unmatched junction bases: 8. Germline CDR1 reads SGHRS; CDR2 reads YFSETQ. This CDR3 has 15 residues. CDR3 sequence (DNA): TGCGCCAGCAGCTCCGACAGGGTCGGATCCGGGGAGCTGTTTTTT. It is translated as CASSSDRVGSGELFF. The complete variable domain, with remaining parts taken from reference TRBV5-1 and TRBJ2-2, reads KAGVTQTPRYLIKTRGQQVTLSCSPISGHRSVSWYQQTPGQGLQFLFEYFSETQRNKGNFPGRFSGRQFSNSRSEMNVSTLELGDSALYLCASSSDRVGSGELFFGEGSRLTVL.

This clone was counted at least ten times. V is TRBV25-1 and J is TRBJ2-7; 7 nucleotides line up with TRBD1. The CDR3 contains 16 residues. The germline V gene has CDR1 MGHDK and CDR2 SYGVNS. Trimming took 0 bases from V and 2 from J; bases not matched to a gene: 7. CDR3: CASSEYGETGAYEQYV. CDR3 coding DNA: TGTGCCAGCAGTGAATACGGGGAAACAGGGGCCTACGAGCAGTACGTC.

The V and J genes are TRBV7-8 and TRBJ2-2; TRBD1 matches 7 bases. With 2 bases clipped from V and 0 bases from J, the junction kept 3 bases outside the gene matches. The CDR3 has 16 amino acids. Germline assignment: CDR1 SGHVS and CDR2 FQNEAQ. DNA of the CDR3: TGTGCCAGCAGCTTAAAGACAGGGTCGAACACCGGGGAGCTGTTTTTT. Translating gives CASSLKTGSNTGELFF.

CDR3 nucleotide sequence: TGTGCCTGGAAGCAGAACTACGAGCAGTACTTC. Protein product: CAWKQNYEQYF. This chain uses TRBV30 with TRBJ2-7, with unresolved D. CDR3 length: 11 residues. V was clipped by 4 bases and J by 3 bases, with 7 bases between them. Per the germline V gene, CDR1 is GTSNPN and CDR2 is SVGIG (reference sequence).

This clone was counted once. The V gene is TRBV4-1, the J gene TRBJ1-1, with a weak D call TRBD1 (6 bases). Germline CDR1 is MGHRA and CDR2 is YSYEKL. The CDR3 runs 17 residues. The V gene lost 2 bases and the J gene lost 1 base, with 17 bases spanning the gap. CDR3 amino acids: CASSQLSRGGKNTEAFF. DNA of the CDR3: TGCGCCAGCAGCCAATTGTCTCGGGGGGGCAAGAACACTGAAGCTTTCTTT.

The V and J genes are TRBV25-1 and TRBJ1-3, with D uncertain. Germline values: CDR1 MGHDK, CDR2 SYGVNS. The CDR3 consists of 12 residues. V shed 10 bases and J shed 3 bases, with 10 bases lying between them. CDR3 sequence (DNA): TGTGCCACCCAAGGCAGTGGAAACACCATATATTTT. It encodes CATQGSGNTIYF.

The CDR3 protein is CASSLEGEQETQYF. The DNA for the CDR3 is TGTGCCAGCAGCTTGGAGGGGGAGCAAGAGACCCAGTACTTC. The V call is TRBV5-6, the J call TRBJ2-5; possibly TRBD1 for D (6 bases). Trimming left V 0 bases short and J 2 bases short, with 8 bases between. Germline V lookup: CDR1 SGHDT, CDR2 YYEEEE. This CDR3 is 14 amino acids long.

This clone was seen once. An end of the junction differs from the germline gene, which may be a read error. The chain uses TRBV7-6 and TRBJ2-5; a possible D gene is TRBD2 (5 bases). The germline CDR1 and CDR2 sequences are SGHVS and FNYEAQ. This CDR3 has 14 amino acids. The CDR3 region has the DNA TGTGCCAGCAGCCCCCGGCGCTTTAGTTGGAGGTGCGACTTC. Translated: CASSPRRFSWRCDF.

The chain recombines TRBV6-5 with TRBJ1-6, with 7 bases matching TRBD1. The length of the CDR3 is 12 residues. CDR1 MNHEY and CDR2 SVGAGI come from the germline V gene. Trimming took 10 bases from V and 7 from J; bases not matched to a gene: 4. In nucleotides, the CDR3 is TGTGCCATCGGGACAGACAATTCACCCCTCCACTTT. It translates to CAIGTDNSPLHF.

CDR3 sequence (DNA): TGTGCCAGCAGCTCCATAGGACAGGGAAACACTGAAGCTTTCTTT. As protein: CASSSIGQGNTEAFF. This chain joins TRBV11-2 and TRBJ1-1, with 8 bases lining up with TRBD1. This CDR3 has 15 amino acids. Losses at the gene ends were 4 bases for V and 2 bases for J; bases not matched to a gene: 6. Germline CDR1 reads SGHAT; CDR2 reads FQNNGV.

This clone has only a few counts. This chain uses TRBV5-6 with TRBJ2-3; tentatively, D is TRBD2 (7 bases). CDR3 length: 16 amino acids. V was pared by 6 bases and J by 6 bases, with 23 bases between. Germline values: CDR1 SGHDT, CDR2 YYEEEE. CDR3 DNA: TGTGCCAGCACCATCAAAGGGGGGGATAACGCTGATACGCAGTATTTT. The encoded protein is CASTIKGGDNADTQYF.

This clone was counted a single time. The chain combines TRBV9 with TRBJ1-2; 7 positions agree with TRBD1. V was clipped by 0 bases and J by 7 bases; unmatched bases: 12. The CDR3 is 16 residues long. CDR1 and CDR2 (germline): SGDLS, YYNGEE. CDR3: CASSVVLQGTTGGYTF. CDR3 DNA sequence: TGTGCCAGCAGCGTAGTCCTACAGGGGACGACGGGTGGCTACACCTTC.

The chain combines TRBV28 with TRBJ1-6, with D hard to call. Trimming cost V 1 base and J 1 base, with 11 bases left between them. CDR3 length: 17 amino acids. Looked up from germline, CDR1 is MDHEN and CDR2 is SYDVKM. The CDR3 DNA is TGTGCCAGCAGTTTATTTTTCCGGGGATCCTATAATTCACCCCTCCACTTT. It yields the protein CASSLFFRGSYNSPLHF.

This chain joins TRBV4-2 and TRBJ1-1, with 7 bases that match TRBD1. The CDR3 runs 14 residues. J gave up 4 bases and V 5 bases, and 7 bases lay outside the gene matches. The germline CDR1 and CDR2 sequences are LGHNA and YNFKEQ. CDR3 residues: CASSFTGEPTEAFF. DNA for the CDR3: TGTGCCAGCAGCTTTACAGGGGAGCCCACTGAAGCTTTCTTT.